This record covers a single T cell receptor beta chain. What it binds is not known. The identical CDR3 is also encoded by other nucleotide sequences in the sample. The naive CD8 population came from CD45RO-negative cells selected for CCR7, without terminally differentiated effector memory CD45RA+ cells. The donor cohort consisted entirely of Caucasian adults residing in Nashville, Tennessee. CDR3 length: 12 amino acids. V was shortened by 6 bases and J by 4 bases, with 10 bases between the two germline ends. Germline values: CDR1 SNHLY, CDR2 FYNNEI. A deep-level run was used for the assay. Generated by immunoSEQ multiplex PCR, the TCRdb table keeps only in-frame clones and is missing some. The sample holds about 580,000 clones, roughly 98% seen once. This entry is derived from a study of shared clonotypes between healthy human individuals. Findings and limits, study-wide: Clonotypes shared by all four donors outscored non-shared clonotypes in generation probability.

This chain uses TRBV2 with TRBJ2-7; possible D gene TRBD1, 5 bases. This TCR derives from a man aged 25 to 40 in good health. The sequenced sample consisted of naive CD8+ T cells sorted from blood. Here the CDR3 reads CASRGRVYEQYF. Here the CDR3 DNA reads TGTGCCAGCAGGGGCAGGGTGTACGAGCAGTACTTC.